Here is one T cell receptor beta chain with its context. The sample is drawn from a study of shared T cell receptors in the human thymus. V lost 0 bases, J lost 2 bases, and 4 bases lay in between. Germline assignment: CDR1 MGHRA and CDR2 YSYEKL. The CDR3 consists of 13 residues. This table comes from immunoSEQ multiplex PCR, and its TCRdb copy is limited to in-frame clones, with some not included. The sample consists of 640,000 or so clones, approximately 87% of them appearing once. These data were also reused for a study on human thymus T cells.

The chain couples TRBV4-1 to TRBJ2-5; D unclear. The sequenced sample consisted of thymocytes. This sequence originates from a boy under two years old with a congenital heart defect. CDR3 amino acids: CASSQDLQETQYF. DNA of the CDR3: TGCGCCAGCAGCCAAGACTTACAAGAGACCCAGTACTTC.